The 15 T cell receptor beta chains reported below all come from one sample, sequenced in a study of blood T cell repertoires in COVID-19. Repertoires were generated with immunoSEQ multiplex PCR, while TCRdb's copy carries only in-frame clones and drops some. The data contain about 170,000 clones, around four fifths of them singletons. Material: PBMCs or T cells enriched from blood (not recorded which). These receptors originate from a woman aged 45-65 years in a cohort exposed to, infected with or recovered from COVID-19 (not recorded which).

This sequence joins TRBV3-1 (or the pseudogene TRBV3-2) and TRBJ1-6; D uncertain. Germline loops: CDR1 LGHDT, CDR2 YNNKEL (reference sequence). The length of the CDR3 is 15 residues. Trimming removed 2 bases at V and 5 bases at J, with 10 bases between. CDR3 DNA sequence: TGTGCCAGCAGCCAATTAGCAGATCATAATTCACCCCTCCACTTT. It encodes CASSQLADHNSPLHF.

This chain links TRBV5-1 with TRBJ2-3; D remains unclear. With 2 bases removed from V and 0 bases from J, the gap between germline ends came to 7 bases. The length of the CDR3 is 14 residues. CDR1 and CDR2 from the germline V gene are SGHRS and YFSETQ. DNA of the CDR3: TGCGCCAGCAGCTTACTGGGCAGCACAGATACGCAGTATTTT. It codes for CASSLLGSTDTQYF.

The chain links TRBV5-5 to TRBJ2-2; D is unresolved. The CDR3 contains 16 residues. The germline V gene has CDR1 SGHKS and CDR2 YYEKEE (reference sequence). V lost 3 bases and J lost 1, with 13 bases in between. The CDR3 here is CASSSASLLNTGELFF. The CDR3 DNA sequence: TGTGCCAGCAGCTCCGCCAGTCTGTTGAACACCGGGGAGCTGTTTTTT. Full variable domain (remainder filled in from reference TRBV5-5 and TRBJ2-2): DAGVTQSPTHLIKTRGQQVTLRCSPISGHKSVSWYQQVLGQGPQFIFQYYEKEERGRGNFPDRFSARQFPNYSSELNVNALLLGDSALYLCASSSASLLNTGELFFGEGSRLTVL.

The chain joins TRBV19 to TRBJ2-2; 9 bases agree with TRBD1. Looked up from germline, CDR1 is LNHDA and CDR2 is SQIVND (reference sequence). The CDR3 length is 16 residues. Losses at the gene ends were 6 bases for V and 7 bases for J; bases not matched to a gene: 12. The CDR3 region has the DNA TGTGCCAGTAGCGATGACAGGGGGTCTACGAACGGGGAGCTGTTTTTT. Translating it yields CASSDDRGSTNGELFF.

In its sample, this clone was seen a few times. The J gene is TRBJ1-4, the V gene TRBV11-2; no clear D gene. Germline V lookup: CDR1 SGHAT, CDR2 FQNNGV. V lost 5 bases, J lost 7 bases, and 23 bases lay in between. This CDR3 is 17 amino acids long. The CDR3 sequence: CASSTRREYGEGEKLFF. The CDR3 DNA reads TGTGCCAGCAGCACCCGGCGGGAGTATGGGGAGGGTGAAAAACTGTTTTTT.

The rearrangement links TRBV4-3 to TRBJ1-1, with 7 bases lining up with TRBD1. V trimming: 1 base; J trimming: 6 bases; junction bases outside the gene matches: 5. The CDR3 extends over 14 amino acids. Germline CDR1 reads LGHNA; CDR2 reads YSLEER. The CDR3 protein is CASSQAAGGAEAFF. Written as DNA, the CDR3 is TGCGCCAGCAGCCAAGCGGCAGGGGGTGCTGAAGCTTTCTTT.

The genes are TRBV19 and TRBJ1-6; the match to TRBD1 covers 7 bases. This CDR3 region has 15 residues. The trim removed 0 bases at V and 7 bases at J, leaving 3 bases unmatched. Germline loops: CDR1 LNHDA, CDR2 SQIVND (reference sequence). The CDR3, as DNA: TGTGCCAGTAGTATAGATCGGGACAGAAATTCACCCCTCCACTTT. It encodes CASSIDRDRNSPLHF.

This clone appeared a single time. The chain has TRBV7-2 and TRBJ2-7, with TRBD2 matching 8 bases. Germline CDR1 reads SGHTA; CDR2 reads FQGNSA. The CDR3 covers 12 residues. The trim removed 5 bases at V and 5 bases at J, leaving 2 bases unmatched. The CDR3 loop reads CASSREGHEQYF. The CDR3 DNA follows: TGTGCCAGCAGCCGGGAGGGACACGAGCAGTACTTC.

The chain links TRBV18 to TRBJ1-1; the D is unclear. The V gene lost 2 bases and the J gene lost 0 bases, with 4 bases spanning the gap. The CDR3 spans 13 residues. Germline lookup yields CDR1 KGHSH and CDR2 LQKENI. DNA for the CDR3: TGTGCCAGCTCACCATTAGTGAACACTGAAGCTTTCTTT. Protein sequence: CASSPLVNTEAFF.

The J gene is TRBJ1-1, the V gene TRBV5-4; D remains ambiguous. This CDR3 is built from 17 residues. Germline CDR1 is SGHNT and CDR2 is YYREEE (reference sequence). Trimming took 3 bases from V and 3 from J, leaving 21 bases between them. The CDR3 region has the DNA TGTGCCAGCAGCTCCTCCGACACTGTCTGGGTGTACACTGAAGCTTTCTTT. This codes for CASSSSDTVWVYTEAFF.

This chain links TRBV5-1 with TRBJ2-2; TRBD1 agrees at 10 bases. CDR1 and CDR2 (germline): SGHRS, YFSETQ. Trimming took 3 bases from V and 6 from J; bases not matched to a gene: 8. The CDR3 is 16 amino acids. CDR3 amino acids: CASSSNPGTGAGELFF. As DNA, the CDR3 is TGCGCCAGCAGCTCTAATCCCGGGACAGGGGCCGGGGAGCTGTTTTTT.

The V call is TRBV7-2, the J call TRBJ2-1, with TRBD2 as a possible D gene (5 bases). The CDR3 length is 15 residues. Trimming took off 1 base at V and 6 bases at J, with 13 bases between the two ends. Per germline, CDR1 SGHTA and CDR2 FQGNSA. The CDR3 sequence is CASSLGGGKGNEQFF. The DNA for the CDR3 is TGTGCCAGCAGCTTAGGCGGAGGAAAGGGCAATGAGCAGTTCTTC.

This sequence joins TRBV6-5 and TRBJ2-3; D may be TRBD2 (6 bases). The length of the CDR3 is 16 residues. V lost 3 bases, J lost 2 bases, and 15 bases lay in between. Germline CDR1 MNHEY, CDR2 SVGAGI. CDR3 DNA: TGTGCCAGCAGTTATTTCGGGGGTGGGACCACAGATACGCAGTATTTT. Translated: CASSYFGGGTTDTQYF.

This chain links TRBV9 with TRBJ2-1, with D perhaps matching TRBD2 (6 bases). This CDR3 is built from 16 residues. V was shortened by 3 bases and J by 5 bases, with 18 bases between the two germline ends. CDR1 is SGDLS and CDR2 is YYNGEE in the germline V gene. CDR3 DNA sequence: TGTGCCAGCAGCGACTGGGGGACTGTGGGTCACAATGAGCAGTTCTTC. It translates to CASSDWGTVGHNEQFF.

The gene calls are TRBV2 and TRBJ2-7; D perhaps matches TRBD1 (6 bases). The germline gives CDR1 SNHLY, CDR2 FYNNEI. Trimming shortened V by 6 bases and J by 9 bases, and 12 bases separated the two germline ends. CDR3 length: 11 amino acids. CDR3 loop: CASSRTAGQYF. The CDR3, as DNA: TGTGCCAGCAGCCGGACAGCCGGGCAGTACTTC.